A few counts support the clone carrying this TCR beta chain. This sample stems from a study of T-cell reconstitution after alpha-beta-depleted transplantation in children. J gave up 8 bases and V 6 bases, and 8 bases lay outside the gene matches. The length of the CDR3 is 14 residues. Unique molecular identifiers were used in preparing the TCRbeta library. TCRdb independently ran MiXCR on the PCR reads; one entry per CDR3 protein. The sample contains approximately 420,000 distinct CDR3 sequences, approximately 10% of which appear only once. The chain joins TRBV12-3 or TRBV12-4 to TRBJ1-4, with 8 bases matching TRBD1. The receptor was derived from a human donor who donated a stem cell graft to a child with acute myeloid leukemia. This specimen was PBMCs from the stem cell graft donor, taken from the stem cell graft. The CDR3 nucleotides are TGTGCCAGCAGGCCTACAGGGGGAGTCGAAAAACTGTTTTTT. Its translation: CASRPTGGVEKLFF.